This TCR beta chain was recorded in a study of cytomegalovirus exposure and HLA in healthy donors. Study-wide background: The same platform used for the 600 to 750 first-cohort repertoires was also used for the 100 to 150 validation repertoires, as a later analysis reported.

V was pared by 1 base and J by 0 bases, with 3 bases of the junction left unmatched. CDR3 length: 17 amino acids. Germline loops: CDR1 MGHRA, CDR2 YSYEKL. Clones were sequenced by immunoSEQ multiplex PCR, and TCRdb holds only the in-frame ones, with some missing. This table holds 300,000 to 450,000 clones, approximately 90% found once. This clone was detected a few times. Its antigen is currently unknown. Whole-study results and caveats: A subsequent analysis found that TCR clusters from the first cohort also tended to co-occur in the 90 to 150 validation repertoires, with around 94% of cluster scores above 0. The study listed approximately 160 cytomegalovirus-associated TCR beta chains. Most TCR sequences showed up rarely, but some public TCRs showed up in many donors.

The sample taken for sequencing was PBMCs. V gene TRBV4-1 combines with J gene TRBJ1-6, with 7 nucleotides matching TRBD1. This sequence originates from a woman aged 18-29 years in good health and CMV-seronegative. The DNA for the CDR3 is TGCGCCAGCAGCCAAGTACAGGGGAGCTCCTATAATTCACCCCTCCACTTT. Translating gives CASSQVQGSSYNSPLHF.